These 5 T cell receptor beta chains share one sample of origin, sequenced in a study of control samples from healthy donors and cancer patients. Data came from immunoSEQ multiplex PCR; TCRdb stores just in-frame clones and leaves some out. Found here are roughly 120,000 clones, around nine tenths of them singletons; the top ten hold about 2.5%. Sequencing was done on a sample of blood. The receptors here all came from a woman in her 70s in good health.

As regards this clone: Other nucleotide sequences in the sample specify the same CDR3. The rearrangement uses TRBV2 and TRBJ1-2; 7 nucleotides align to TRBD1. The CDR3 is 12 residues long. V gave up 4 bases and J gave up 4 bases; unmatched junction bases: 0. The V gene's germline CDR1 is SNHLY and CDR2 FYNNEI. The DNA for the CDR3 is TGTGCCAGCAGTGGACAGGGCTATGGCTACACCTTC. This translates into CASSGQGYGYTF.

CDR3 in amino acids: CASSPGQGRGTDTQYF. Written as DNA, the CDR3 is TGTGCCAGCAGCCCCGGACAGGGTAGGGGTACAGATACGCAGTATTTT. The chain links TRBV7-9 to TRBJ2-3; 8 bases map to TRBD1. The CDR3 runs 16 residues. Germline V gene sequence: CDR1 SEHNR, CDR2 FQNEAQ (reference sequence). The ends lost 5 bases at V and 3 bases at J; junction bases unmatched: 10.

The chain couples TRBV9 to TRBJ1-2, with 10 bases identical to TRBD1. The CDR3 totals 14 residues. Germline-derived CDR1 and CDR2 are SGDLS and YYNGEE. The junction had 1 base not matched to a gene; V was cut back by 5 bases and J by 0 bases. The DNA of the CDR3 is TGTGCCAGCAGGGGACAGGGGACTAACTATGGCTACACCTTC. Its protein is CASRGQGTNYGYTF.

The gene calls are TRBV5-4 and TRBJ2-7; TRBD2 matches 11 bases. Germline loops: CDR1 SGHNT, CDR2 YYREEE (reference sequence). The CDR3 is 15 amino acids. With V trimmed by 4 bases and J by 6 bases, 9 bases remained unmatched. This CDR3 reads CASSLAGGPPVEQYF. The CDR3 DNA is TGTGCCAGCAGCCTAGCGGGGGGACCACCGGTCGAGCAGTACTTC.

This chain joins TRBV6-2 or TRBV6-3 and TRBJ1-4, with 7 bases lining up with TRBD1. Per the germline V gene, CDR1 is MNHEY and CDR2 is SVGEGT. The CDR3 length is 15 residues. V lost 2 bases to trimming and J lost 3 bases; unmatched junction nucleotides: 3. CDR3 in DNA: TGTGCCAGCAGTTACAGCGACAGGGCTAATGAAAAACTGTTTTTT. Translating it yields CASSYSDRANEKLFF.